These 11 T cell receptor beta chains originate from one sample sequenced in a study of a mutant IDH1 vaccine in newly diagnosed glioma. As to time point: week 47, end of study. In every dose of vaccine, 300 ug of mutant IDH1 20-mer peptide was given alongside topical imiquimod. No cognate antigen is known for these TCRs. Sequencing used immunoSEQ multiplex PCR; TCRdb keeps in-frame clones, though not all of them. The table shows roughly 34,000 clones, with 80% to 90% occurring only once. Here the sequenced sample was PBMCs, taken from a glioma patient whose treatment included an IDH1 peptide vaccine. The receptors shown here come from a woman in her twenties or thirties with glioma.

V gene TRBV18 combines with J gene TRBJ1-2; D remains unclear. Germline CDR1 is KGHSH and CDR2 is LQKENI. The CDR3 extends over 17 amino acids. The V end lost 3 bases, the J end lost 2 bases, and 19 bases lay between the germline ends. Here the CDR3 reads CASSPLGVGSLNYGYTF. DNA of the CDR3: TGTGCCAGCTCACCTTTGGGTGTCGGCTCCTTGAACTATGGCTACACCTTC.

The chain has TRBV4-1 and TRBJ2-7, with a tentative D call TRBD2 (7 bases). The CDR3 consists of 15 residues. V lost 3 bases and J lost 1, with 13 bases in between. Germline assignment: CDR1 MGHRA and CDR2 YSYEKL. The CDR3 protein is CASSHGRGGSYEQYF. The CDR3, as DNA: TGCGCCAGCAGCCACGGAAGGGGGGGGTCCTACGAGCAGTACTTC.

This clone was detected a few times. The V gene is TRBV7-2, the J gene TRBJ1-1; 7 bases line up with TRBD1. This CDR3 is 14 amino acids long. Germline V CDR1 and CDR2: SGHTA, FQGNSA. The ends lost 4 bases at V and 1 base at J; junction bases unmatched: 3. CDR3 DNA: TGTGCCAGCAGCTACAGGGGCTGGAACACTGAAGCTTTCTTT. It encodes CASSYRGWNTEAFF.

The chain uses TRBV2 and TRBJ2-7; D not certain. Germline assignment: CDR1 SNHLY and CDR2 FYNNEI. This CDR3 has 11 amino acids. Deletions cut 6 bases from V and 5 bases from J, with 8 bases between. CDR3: CASSGLNEQYF. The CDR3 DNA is TGTGCCAGCAGCGGGTTAAACGAGCAGTACTTC.

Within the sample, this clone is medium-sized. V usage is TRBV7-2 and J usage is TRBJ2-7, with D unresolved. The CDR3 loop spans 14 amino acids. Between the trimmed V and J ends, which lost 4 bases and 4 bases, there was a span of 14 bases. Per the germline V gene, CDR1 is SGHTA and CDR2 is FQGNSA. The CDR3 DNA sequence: TGTGCCAGCAGCTCGGTGGTAGGGTCGTACGAGCAGTACTTC. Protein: CASSSVVGSYEQYF. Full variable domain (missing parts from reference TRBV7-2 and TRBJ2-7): GAGVSQSPSNKVTEKGKDVELRCDPISGHTALYWYRQSLGQGLEFLIYFQGNSAPDKSGLPSDRFSAERTGGSVSTLTIQRTQQEDSAVYLCASSSVVGSYEQYFGPGTRLTVT.

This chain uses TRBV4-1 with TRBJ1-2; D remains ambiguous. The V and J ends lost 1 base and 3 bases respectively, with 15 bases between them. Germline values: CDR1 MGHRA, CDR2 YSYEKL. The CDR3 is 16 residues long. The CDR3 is CASSQGIRDYYYGYTF. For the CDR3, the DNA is TGCGCCAGCAGCCAAGGGATCCGGGATTACTACTATGGCTACACCTTC.

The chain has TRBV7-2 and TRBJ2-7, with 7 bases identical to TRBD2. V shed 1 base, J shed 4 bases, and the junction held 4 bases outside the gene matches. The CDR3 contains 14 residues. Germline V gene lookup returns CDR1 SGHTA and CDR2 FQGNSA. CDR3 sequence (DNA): TGTGCCAGCAGCTTAGGAGGGACTAAATACGAGCAGTACTTC. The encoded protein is CASSLGGTKYEQYF.

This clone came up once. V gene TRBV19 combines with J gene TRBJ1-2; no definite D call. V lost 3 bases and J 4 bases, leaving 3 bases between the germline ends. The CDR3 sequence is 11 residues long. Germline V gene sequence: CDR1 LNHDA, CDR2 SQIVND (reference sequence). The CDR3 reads CASSIGYGYTF. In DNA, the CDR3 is TGTGCCAGTAGTATTGGCTATGGCTACACCTTC.

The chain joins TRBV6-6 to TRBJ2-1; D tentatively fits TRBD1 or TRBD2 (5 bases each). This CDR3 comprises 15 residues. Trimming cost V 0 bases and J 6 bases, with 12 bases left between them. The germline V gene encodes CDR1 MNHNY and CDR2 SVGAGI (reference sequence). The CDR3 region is CASSYSLGPANEQFF. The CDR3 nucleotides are TGTGCCAGCAGTTACTCGTTGGGACCAGCCAATGAGCAGTTCTTC.

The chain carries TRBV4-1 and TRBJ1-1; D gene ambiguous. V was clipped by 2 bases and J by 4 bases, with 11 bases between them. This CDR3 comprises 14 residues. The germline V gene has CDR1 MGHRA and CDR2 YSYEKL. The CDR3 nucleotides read TGCGCCAGCAGCCAAATAACGGGGATCACTGAAGCTTTCTTT. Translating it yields CASSQITGITEAFF.

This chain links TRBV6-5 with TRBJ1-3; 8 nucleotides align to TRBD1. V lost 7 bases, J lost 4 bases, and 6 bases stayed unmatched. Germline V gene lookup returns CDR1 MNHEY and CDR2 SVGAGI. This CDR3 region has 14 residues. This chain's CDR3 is CASKTGTGGNTIYF. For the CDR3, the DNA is TGTGCCAGCAAAACCGGGACAGGCGGAAACACCATATATTTT.